This TCR beta chain originates from a study of T cells after yellow fever vaccination (dated by TCRdb to 2018 to 2020). Study-level background: Libraries from fractions with low cell numbers were prepared with the SMART-Seq v4 Ultra Low Input RNA kit. To follow T-cell clones before and after both primary and booster YFV17D yellow fever vaccination, bulk TCR alpha and beta repertoires underwent longitudinal sequencing. Two healthy male donors made up the cohort, one aged 18 to 30 years and the other aged 30 to 40 years. Bulk PBMC replicates and cell subsets were isolated from blood drawn at multiple timepoints before and after both primary and secondary immunization.

The CDR3 spans 16 residues, from the cysteine through the phenylalanine. Of all the DNA, just the CDR3 is kept, 48 bases in frame from base 1. The CDR1 and CDR2 encoded by the germline V gene are SGHTA and FQGNSA. At the junction V is shortened by 0 bases and J by 9 bases; bases outside the gene matches: 8. The investigation overall reported the following: Because the study included only two donors, the extent to which the findings can be generalized is limited. FACS-sorted repertoires could contain abundant contaminating clonotypes from the bulk population, so computational filtering was required. Most clones expanded after primary vaccination were re-detected after the booster (96% of CD4 and around 88% of CD8), suggesting broad memory maintenance. Compared with the primary T-cell response, the secondary T-cell response was faster but weaker, reaching its peak on day 5 rather than on day 15. A small fraction of clonotypes showed up in both the CD4 and CD8 compartments, probably as a result of convergent recombination.

The treatment or condition label, as the study defines it: live attenuated yellow fever vaccine strain. A standard Ficoll-Paque protocol was used to isolate PBMCs from peripheral blood. CD4 and CD8 T-cell fractions were isolated with Dynabeads CD4 and CD8 positive selection kits. TriZol was used to extract RNA from bulk PBMCs, CD4 and CD8 fractions, and dextramer-positive and dextramer-negative fractions. TCRdb shows the sequencer as Illumina NovaSeq 6000. TCR cDNA was synthesized by 5'RACE template switching, which introduced a universal primer site and unique molecular identifiers. cDNA synthesis was primed from both the TCR alpha and TCR beta constant segments. Library amplification used two PCR steps, and the second PCR step added sample barcodes and sequencing adapters. Sequencing of libraries was done on Illumina HiSeq 2500 (2x100 bp) or NovaSeq (2x150 bp). The original pipeline was this. Demultiplexing of reads and collapsing into UMI consensus sequences were performed with MIGEC, and V(D)J alignment was carried out with MiXCR. Using edgeR on replicate PBMC samples, clonotypes were called vaccine-responding if FDR was below 0.01 and the log2 fold change was above 5 up to day 15. Bulk clonotypes were assigned CD4 or CD8 identity according to which sequenced CD4 or CD8 repertoire held them at higher abundance. The public reads were run again by TCRdb, first through fastp at Q25 and then through MiXCR, and only productive beta chains were kept. All rows with the same CDR3 protein become a single entry with the most common DNA and genes. The V and J calls reflect TCRdb's pipeline rather than the authors' work. Recorded for this sample are 250,000 to 300,000 distinct CDR3 sequences; 5.2% of them occurred a single time. The top ten clonotypes cover less than 3.5% of the sample.

A note on this clonotype: It has no known antigen specificity. Base qualities are not recorded, but no much larger clone differs from it by a single base.

The source material was CD4+ T cells sorted from PBMCs, sampled on the day of the yellow fever booster vaccination. Rearrangement joined TRBV7-2 to TRBJ1-6, and TRBD1 matches 7 of the central bases. The sequence derives from a man between 18 and 29 years old who received the YFV17D yellow fever vaccine. DNA sequence: TGTGCCAGCAGCTTAGCGTTCGAGGGGGCCGGTTCACCCCTCCACTTT. It codes for CASSLAFEGAGSPLHF. The CDR3, completed at both ends by the reference TRBV7-2 and TRBJ1-6 genes, gives the full variable domain GAGVSQSPSNKVTEKGKDVELRCDPISGHTALYWYRQSLGQGLEFLIYFQGNSAPDKSGLPSDRFSAERTGGSVSTLTIQRTQQEDSAVYLCASSLAFEGAGSPLHFGNGTRLTVT.